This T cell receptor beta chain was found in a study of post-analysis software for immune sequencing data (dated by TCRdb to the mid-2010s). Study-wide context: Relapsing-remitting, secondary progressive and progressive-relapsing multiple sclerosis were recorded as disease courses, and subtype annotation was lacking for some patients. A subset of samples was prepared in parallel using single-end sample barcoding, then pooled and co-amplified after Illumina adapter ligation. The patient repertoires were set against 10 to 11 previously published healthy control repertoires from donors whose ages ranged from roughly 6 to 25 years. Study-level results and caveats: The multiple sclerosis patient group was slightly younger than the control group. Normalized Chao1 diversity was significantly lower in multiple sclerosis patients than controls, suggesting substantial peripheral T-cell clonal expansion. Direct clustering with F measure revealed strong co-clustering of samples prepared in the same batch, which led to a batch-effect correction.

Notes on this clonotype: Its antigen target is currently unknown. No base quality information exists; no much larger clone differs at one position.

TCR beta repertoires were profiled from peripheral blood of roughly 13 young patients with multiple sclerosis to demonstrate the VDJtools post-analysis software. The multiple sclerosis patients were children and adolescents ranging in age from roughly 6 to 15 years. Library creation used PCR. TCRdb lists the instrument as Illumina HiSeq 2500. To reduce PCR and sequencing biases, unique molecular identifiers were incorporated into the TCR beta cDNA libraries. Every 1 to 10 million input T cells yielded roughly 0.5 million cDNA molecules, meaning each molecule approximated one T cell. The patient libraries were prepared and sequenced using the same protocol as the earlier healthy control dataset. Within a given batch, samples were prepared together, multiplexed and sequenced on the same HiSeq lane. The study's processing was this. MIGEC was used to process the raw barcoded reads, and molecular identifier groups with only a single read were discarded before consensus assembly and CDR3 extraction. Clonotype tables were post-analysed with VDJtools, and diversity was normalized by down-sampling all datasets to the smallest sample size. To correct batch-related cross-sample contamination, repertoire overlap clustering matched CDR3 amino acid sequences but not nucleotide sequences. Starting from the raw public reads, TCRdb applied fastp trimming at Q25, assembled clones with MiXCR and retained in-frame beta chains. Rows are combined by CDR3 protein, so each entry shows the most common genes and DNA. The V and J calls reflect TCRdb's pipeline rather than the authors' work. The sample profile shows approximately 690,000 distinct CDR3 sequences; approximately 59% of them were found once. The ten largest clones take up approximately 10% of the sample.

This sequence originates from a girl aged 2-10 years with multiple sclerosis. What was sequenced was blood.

The DNA sequence is TGTGCCAGCAGCCAAGTTACAGGGAGCCCTAAGCAGTTCTTC. This codes for CASSQVTGSPKQFF. The receptor chain draws on TRBV3-1 and TRBJ2-1; possibly the D gene is TRBD1, per 6 matching bases. Per the germline V gene (reference sequence), LGHDT is the CDR1 and YNNKEL is the CDR2. Inclusive of the bounding cysteine and phenylalanine, the CDR3 is 14 residues long. Only the CDR3 DNA stays, 42 bases, in frame from base 1. V is pared back by 1 base and J by 11 bases, with 15 bases lying between the germline termini.